Sequencing of this TCR beta chain was carried out in a study of T cell repertoires in cytomegalovirus infection. Across the whole study: Signatures in public TCR beta sequences pointed to both CMV infection and matching HLA type. Overall study results and limits: HLA-C-restricted CMV-specific TCR beta clonotypes were dominant in the ex vivo response. Cumulated frequencies of public TCR beta families served to identify carriers of CMV plus the relevant HLA.

In TCRdb, the reads were re-called with MiXCR into one record per CDR3 protein. The sample carries around 260,000 distinct CDR3 sequences, roughly 26% recorded once. In regard to this clonotype: The antigen remains undetermined.

The source of this sequence is a human donor in good health (CMV status not recorded). Some clones in this sample may be carry-over from other donors' samples. The sample taken for sequencing was PBMCs.

DNA of the CDR3: TGTGCCAGCAGCTTCCAGGTGGGACGTTCCTACGAGCAGTACTTC. This gives the protein CASSFQVGRSYEQYF. The J gene is TRBJ2-7, the V gene TRBV5-5, with D perhaps given as TRBD1 or TRBD2 (5 bases each). The CDR3 loop spans 15 amino acids. Deletions cut 2 bases from V and 1 base from J, with 13 bases between. The germline V gene encodes CDR1 SGHKS and CDR2 YYEKEE (reference sequence).